This TCR beta chain originates from a study of blood T cell repertoires in COVID-19. Original methodology: Amplification of reference gene primers was used by the study to estimate nucleated cell counts. Assay used: immunoSEQ multiplex PCR; TCRdb lists only in-frame clones, some missing. That table furnishes V, J and clone size, whereas the DNA furnished D and trimming. This sample carries approximately 100,000 clones, around 94% of them seen once, and the ten largest clones take around 5.8%. The CDR3 length is 16 residues. Trimming cost V 0 bases and J 9 bases; bases outside gene matches: 10. Germline V CDR1 and CDR2: GTSNPN, SVGIG (reference sequence).

This chain uses TRBV30 with TRBJ2-1, with 11 bases fitting TRBD2. The TCR was taken from a man aged 45-65 years with active COVID-19. Sequenced material: peripheral blood. The DNA for the CDR3 is TGTGCCTGGAGTGTACTACTAGCGGGAGAAGGAGGTGAGCAGTTCTTC. Amino acids: CAWSVLLAGEGGEQFF.